This T cell receptor (beta chain) was identified during a study of blood T cell repertoires in COVID-19. Whole-study context: Samples taken during acute and convalescent COVID-19 were collected in the United States, Italy and Spain. The analysed material was cDNA or gDNA that came from T cells, B-cell-depleted T cells, or PBMCs.

As processed by the authors: Reference gene primer amplification gave estimated nucleated cell counts. Data came from immunoSEQ multiplex PCR; TCRdb stores just in-frame clones and leaves some out. Clonal size and the V and J genes are those of that table, whereas D and trimming came from the DNA. There are approximately 270,000 clones in the sample; about 85% occur only once, and under 4% lies in the top ten. Germline CDR1 reads KGHSH; CDR2 reads LQKENI. V dropped 6 bases and J dropped 2 bases, with 18 bases sitting between them. The CDR3 sequence is 16 residues long. The chain uses TRBV18 and TRBJ2-3; a possible D gene is TRBD1 (5 bases). The sequence was obtained from a man between 18 and 35 years old with active or convalescent COVID-19. The specimen sequenced was peripheral blood. In DNA, the CDR3 is TGTGCCAGCTCCCGTATTCGGCAGGGTTTCACAGATACGCAGTATTTT. Translated, it gives CASSRIRQGFTDTQYF.